This is a list of T cell receptor beta chains from one sample in a study of blood T cell repertoires in COVID-19. Profiled with immunoSEQ multiplex PCR; TCRdb holds only in-frame clones, not every one. The profile shows 200,000 to 300,000 clones, roughly 80% of them singletons. Sequencing input: peripheral blood. The receptors here all came from a woman aged 80 or older with COVID-19, enrolled during active disease. The CDR3 runs from the conserved cysteine through the conserved F or W. The D gene is left open where the match is weak. Rows may omit the clone size; those that give it use once, few, many or a size class.

v_call,j_call,clone_size,d_call,cdr3_nt,cdr3_aa
TRBV7-9,TRBJ1-1,once,NA,TGTGCCAGCAGACCGGGGGACACTGAAGCTTTCTTT,CASRPGDTEAFF
TRBV7-3,TRBJ2-3,NA,TRBD2,TGTGCCAGCAGCCGAATTGGGACTAGCGGGGATACGCAGTATTTT,CASSRIGTSGDTQYF
TRBV19,TRBJ1-5,NA,NA,TGTGCCAGTAGTATGAAACGGGGAGTCCCTTCAAGTCAGCCCCAGCATTTT,CASSMKRGVPSSQPQHF
TRBV14,TRBJ1-2,NA,TRBD1,TGTGCCAGCAGCCAAGTTGGGTTGCCGGGACAGAGGGATGGCTACACCTTC,CASSQVGLPGQRDGYTF
TRBV18,TRBJ2-5,NA,TRBD1,TGTGCCAGCTCACCGTACGGGACAGGCCCTGGAGAGACCCAGTACTTC,CASSPYGTGPGETQYF
TRBV2,TRBJ1-2,NA,NA,TGTGCCAGCACCCTGGGGGGACGCTATGGCTACACCTTC,CASTLGGRYGYTF
TRBV5-1,TRBJ1-1,NA,NA,TGCGCCAGCAGCCAAGGACTGGTCACTGAAGCTTTCTTT,CASSQGLVTEAFF
TRBV28,TRBJ2-7,NA,NA,TGTGCCACCCGAGGCAACAGGTTGTACGAGCAGTACTTC,CATRGNRLYEQYF
TRBV18,TRBJ1-1,NA,TRBD1,TGTGCCAGCTCACCAGGGACAGCCAATAACTTAAACACTGAAGCTTTCTTT,CASSPGTANNLNTEAFF
TRBV29-1,TRBJ2-2,NA,NA,TGCAGCGTTGGTCCTAGGGGGTCGAACACCGGGGAGCTGTTTTTT,CSVGPRGSNTGELFF
TRBV4-1,TRBJ1-5,NA,TRBD1,TGCGCCAGCAGCCAGTCCCCCGCGGGACAGGGGAATCAGCCCCAGCATTTT,CASSQSPAGQGNQPQHF